These 8 T cell receptor beta chains originate from one sample sequenced in a study of T cells in Graves' hyperthyroidism and ophthalmopathy. Amplification targeted TCR beta CDR3 regions from RNA transcripts. The HTBI primer set was used in a first-round RT-PCR of the TCR CDR3. TCRdb ran MiXCR on the multiplex PCR reads and lists one entry per CDR3 protein. The sample records 380,000 or so distinct CDR3 sequences, about 13% being singletons. The sample was blood. The receptors come from a man between 25 and 39 years old with Graves' hyperthyroidism that later progressed to Graves' ophthalmopathy.

This clonotype was observed at least ten times. This chain joins TRBV11-2 and TRBJ2-3; 10 nucleotides agree with TRBD2. The junction had 13 bases not matched to a gene; V was cut back by 1 base and J by 3 bases. CDR1 is SGHAT, CDR2 FQNNGV, per germline. There are 19 residues in the CDR3. CDR3 in amino acids: CASSLGPRASGGFTDTQYF. CDR3 coding DNA: TGTGCCAGCAGCTTAGGACCTCGGGCTAGCGGGGGATTTACAGATACGCAGTATTTT.

In its sample, this clonotype was seen once. The chain links TRBV5-6 to TRBJ2-7; a weak D match, TRBD1 (7 bases). Germline V CDR1 and CDR2: SGHDT, YYEEEE. This CDR3 contains 13 residues. Trimming took 6 bases from V and 3 from J, leaving 13 bases between them. This CDR3 reads CASTTRGDYEQYF. Here the CDR3 DNA reads TGTGCCAGCACCACCAGGGGGGACTACGAGCAGTACTTC.

This clonotype has a handful of counts. This chain links TRBV19 with TRBJ1-5, with D perhaps TRBD1 (6 bases). This CDR3 contains 15 residues. V was shortened by 7 bases and J by 3 bases, with 16 bases between the two germline ends. Germline-derived CDR1 and CDR2 are LNHDA and SQIVND (reference sequence). The CDR3 loop reads CASTPRGSHNQPQHF. The CDR3 nucleotides are TGTGCCAGTACTCCCAGGGGATCCCACAATCAGCCCCAGCATTTT.

At least ten counts were recorded for this clonotype. The rearrangement joins TRBV20-1 to TRBJ1-5, with D uncertain. CDR1 and CDR2 from the germline V gene are DFQATT and SNEGSKA (reference sequence). This CDR3 is 15 amino acids long. Trimming took 3 bases from V and 0 from J, leaving 12 bases between them. In DNA form, the CDR3 reads TGCAGTGCTAGGACGGACGGATATAGCAATCAGCCCCAGCATTTT. This codes for CSARTDGYSNQPQHF.

This rearrangement joins TRBV27 to TRBJ2-2, with TRBD2 matching over 10 bases. The length of the CDR3 is 13 residues. The germline CDR1 and CDR2 sequences are MNHEY and SMNVEV (reference sequence). J was trimmed by 7 bases and V by 9 bases; bases with no gene match: 5. DNA for the CDR3: TGTGCCAGTCAGCGGGGGGGCATCGGGGAGCTGTTTTTT. Translating it yields CASQRGGIGELFF.

This clonotype was detected ten times or more. The V call is TRBV5-6, the J call TRBJ2-7; D call uncertain. The germline V gene has CDR1 SGHDT and CDR2 YYEEEE. This CDR3 is 13 amino acids long. Trimming stripped 2 bases from V and 3 bases from J, with 9 bases between. The CDR3 nucleotides read TGTGCCAGCAGCTTCGAGGCTAGCTACGAGCAGTACTTC. Encoded protein: CASSFEASYEQYF. The entire variable domain, with the rest obtained from reference TRBV5-6 and TRBJ2-7, is as follows: DAGVTQSPTHLIKTRGQQVTLRCSPKSGHDTVSWYQQALGQGPQFIFQYYEEEERQRGNFPDRFSGHQFPNYSSELNVNALLLGDSALYLCASSFEASYEQYFGPGTRLTVT.

This clonotype was found many times. The chain carries TRBV15 and TRBJ1-2; D unresolved. CDR1 is LNHNV, CDR2 YYDKDF, per germline (reference sequence). The length of the CDR3 is 14 residues. V lost 0 bases, J lost 7 bases, and 12 bases lay in between. The CDR3 is CATSRDLGFVGYTF. CDR3 DNA sequence: TGTGCCACCAGCAGAGACCTAGGGTTTGTTGGCTACACCTTC.

This clonotype was seen more than once but under ten times. This chain links TRBV11-2 with TRBJ1-2; D is unclear. The V gene's germline CDR1 is SGHAT and CDR2 FQNNGV. With 4 bases removed from V and 8 bases from J, the gap between germline ends came to 14 bases. This CDR3 region has 13 residues. This CDR3 reads CASSSGSSVGYTF. CDR3 coding DNA: TGTGCCAGCAGCTCTGGGTCCTCAGTGGGCTACACCTTC.